The rows below give T cell receptor beta chains drawn from one sample of a study of blood T cell repertoires in COVID-19. The table came from immunoSEQ multiplex PCR; TCRdb's copy has only in-frame clones and leaves some out. The sample holds around 120,000 clones, over 80% seen once. Sequencing input: peripheral blood. These receptors originate from a woman in her 70s with acute or convalescent COVID-19. The CDR3 runs from the conserved cysteine through the conserved F or W. Each record gives: clone size, J gene, V gene, D gene, CDR3 DNA, CDR3 protein. The D gene is left open where the match is weak. A row's size may be missing; if present it is once, few, many or a size class.

.,TRBJ1-1,TRBV10-3,.,TGTGCCATCAGTGCAGGGGTGGGGAACACTGAAGCTTTCTTT,CAISAGVGNTEAFF
once,TRBJ1-4,TRBV18,.,TGTGCCAGCTCACTCGCCTCGACAGGAGAAAAACTGTTTTTT,CASSLASTGEKLFF
.,TRBJ1-1,TRBV11-1,TRBD1,TGTGCCAGCAGCATCGGACAGGGGGACACTGAAGCTTTCTTT,CASSIGQGDTEAFF
few,TRBJ2-2,TRBV24-1,TRBD1,TGTGCCACCAGCTCAATCGGGACAGGGGCCGGGGAGCTGTTTTTT,CATSSIGTGAGELFF
.,TRBJ1-5,TRBV6-1,.,TGTGCCAGCAGTGATTCCCCAAATAGCAATCAGCCCCAGCATTTT,CASSDSPNSNQPQHF
.,TRBJ1-2,TRBV24-1,TRBD1,TGTGCCACCAGTGATGGTGGACAGGGGAACTATGGCTACACCTTC,CATSDGGQGNYGYTF
.,TRBJ1-2,TRBV6-5,.,TGTGCCACCCCTCCGGGACACCTTAACTATGGCTACACCTTC,CATPPGHLNYGYTF
.,TRBJ1-2,TRBV28,TRBD1,TGTGCCAGCAGCGACGCAGACAGGGTTAAGGGCTACACCTTC,CASSDADRVKGYTF
.,TRBJ1-6,TRBV10-1,.,TGCGCCAGCAGTGAGAGGAGGAATTCACCCCTCCACTTT,CASSERRNSPLHF
.,TRBJ1-2,TRBV29-1,TRBD1,TGCAGCGTTGACCAGGGGGTCTATGGCTACACCTTC,CSVDQGVYGYTF
.,TRBJ1-5,TRBV19,.,TGTGCCAGTAGTCTCCCAGTCGATCAGCCCCAGCATTTT,CASSLPVDQPQHF
.,TRBJ1-6,TRBV5-1,.,TGCGCCAGCAGCTTGACAGATAATTCACCCCTCCACTTT,CASSLTDNSPLHF
.,TRBJ2-3,TRBV5-1,.,TGCGCCAGCAGCCGGGTTCTGGCCGGACTTACGTCTAGCACAGATACGCAGTATTTT,CASSRVLAGLTSSTDTQYF
once,TRBJ1-6,TRBV4-1,.,TGCGCCAGCAGCCAAGACAGGGGAATTTCACCCCTCCACTTT,CASSQDRGISPLHF
.,TRBJ2-7,TRBV3-1/TRBV3-2,TRBD1,TGTGCCAGCAGCCAAGTGGGTGGACAGGGTATCTACGAGCAGTACTTC,CASSQVGGQGIYEQYF
once,TRBJ2-5,TRBV19,TRBD1,TGTGCCAGTAGTATTGGCAGGGGGTACGGGGAGACCCAGTACTTC,CASSIGRGYGETQYF
.,TRBJ1-5,TRBV18,.,TGTGCCAGCTCAGGGGCGGGGGATCAGCCCCAGCATTTT,CASSGAGDQPQHF
.,TRBJ2-5,TRBV14,TRBD1,TGTGCCAGCAGCCAATCTGGGGGACAGGGGGCGACTTCAACCCAAGAGACCCAGTACTTC,CASSQSGGQGATSTQETQYF
.,TRBJ1-1,TRBV23-1,TRBD1,TGCGCCAGCAGTCAAATACAGGGGTGGACTGAAGCTTTCTTT,CASSQIQGWTEAFF
.,TRBJ1-5,TRBV27,.,TGTGCCAGCAGTCCTCGGACAGAGATTAATCAGCCCCAGCATTTT,CASSPRTEINQPQHF
.,TRBJ2-2,TRBV3-1/TRBV3-2,.,TGTGCCAGCAGCCGTCAGTCCACCGGGGAGCTGTTTTTT,CASSRQSTGELFF
.,TRBJ2-3,TRBV28,.,TGTGCCAGCAGCTCCCAGCCAGCGGATACGCAGTATTTT,CASSSQPADTQYF
.,TRBJ2-2,TRBV5-1,TRBD2,TGCGCCAGCAGCTTGGGCGGGGGACCCCGAGGCACCGGGGAGCTGTTTTTT,CASSLGGGPRGTGELFF
.,TRBJ1-2,TRBV7-8,.,TGTGCCAGCAGCTTCGGAGCTAACTATGGCTACACCTTC,CASSFGANYGYTF
.,TRBJ1-1,TRBV18,.,TGTGCCAGCTCACCGGAAGCGAGTGAAGCTTTCTTT,CASSPEASEAFF
.,TRBJ2-7,TRBV28,TRBD2,TGTGCCAGCAGTCCCCGGCGTTGGACTAGCGGGGAAACCTCCCCCGAGCAGTACTTC,CASSPRRWTSGETSPEQYF
.,TRBJ2-2,TRBV7-9,TRBD1,TGTGCCACCTTACGGACAGGGCTCTTGAACACCGGGGAGCTGTTTTTT,CATLRTGLLNTGELFF
.,TRBJ1-2,TRBV12-5,.,TGTGCTAGTGGTGGAGACGGTGCTTCCTCCTATGGCTACACCTTC,CASGGDGASSYGYTF
.,TRBJ1-5,TRBV12-3/TRBV12-4,.,TGTGCCAGCAAGGGGGGGAATCAGCCCCAGCATTTT,CASKGGNQPQHF
.,TRBJ2-7,TRBV5-6,.,TGTGCCAGCACCAACTCCTACGAGCAGTACTTC,CASTNSYEQYF
.,TRBJ2-3,TRBV4-1,.,TGCGCCAGCAGCCAAGACGGGGATTATTTCGGGCACACAGATACGCAGTATTTT,CASSQDGDYFGHTDTQYF
.,TRBJ1-6,TRBV2,.,TGTGCCAGCACCCTAGGCGGGGGGCGAGGCAATTCACCCCTCCACTTT,CASTLGGGRGNSPLHF
.,TRBJ1-3,TRBV14,.,TGTGCCAGCAGCCAAGTAATCGGGGGGTCTGGAAACACCATATATTTT,CASSQVIGGSGNTIYF
.,TRBJ1-1,TRBV5-4,.,TGTGCCAGCAGCTTGACACAGAACACTGAAGCTTTCTTT,CASSLTQNTEAFF
.,TRBJ2-4,TRBV28,.,TGTGCCAGCAGCCCGGGGTCCCTCAAAAACATTCAGTACTTC,CASSPGSLKNIQYF
.,TRBJ2-3,TRBV3-1/TRBV3-2,.,TGTGCCAGCAGCCAAGCCGGCACAGATACGCAGTATTTT,CASSQAGTDTQYF
once,TRBJ1-3,TRBV7-4,.,TGTGCCAGCAGCTCACCCCCGACAGCTTTCTCTGGAAACACCATATATTTT,CASSSPPTAFSGNTIYF
.,TRBJ2-5,TRBV19,TRBD1,TGTGCCAGTAGTATAGGAGAGACAGGGGTTCGAGAGACCCAGTACTTC,CASSIGETGVRETQYF
.,TRBJ1-5,TRBV28,TRBD1,TGTGCCAGCAGTACACAGGGGGCCGGCAATCAGCCCCAGCATTTT,CASSTQGAGNQPQHF
once,TRBJ1-1,TRBV6-5,.,TGTGCCAGCAGTTTGGTGTCGGGTGACACTGAAGCTTTCTTT,CASSLVSGDTEAFF
.,TRBJ2-5,TRBV7-6,TRBD2,TGTGCCAGCAGACCTCGTCTTAGCGGGGGGGGTTATCAAGAGACCCAGTACTTC,CASRPRLSGGGYQETQYF
few,TRBJ1-6,TRBV9,TRBD1,TGTGCCAGCAGCCCTCGACAGGGACAGGATTCACCCCTCCACTTT,CASSPRQGQDSPLHF
.,TRBJ1-1,TRBV18,.,TGTGCCAGCTCACCTCGGACTGACGACACTGAAGCTTTCTTT,CASSPRTDDTEAFF
.,TRBJ1-4,TRBV6-5,TRBD1,TGTGCCAGCAGTTACTCCTACAGGGGACCTAATGAAAAACTGTTTTTT,CASSYSYRGPNEKLFF
.,TRBJ1-5,TRBV27,TRBD1,TGTGCCAGCAGTTTACGAGGACAGGGTAAACAGCCCCAGCATTTT,CASSLRGQGKQPQHF
.,TRBJ2-7,TRBV7-9,.,TGTGCCAGCAGCCTAGACCCTCGGTACGAGCAGTACTTC,CASSLDPRYEQYF
.,TRBJ1-2,TRBV11-2,.,TGTGCCAGCAGCTTCTGGTTACCCCCAGGCGGCTACACCTTC,CASSFWLPPGGYTF
.,TRBJ2-7,TRBV28,TRBD1,TGTGCCAGCAGTATCGGGACAGTCTACGAGCAGTACTTC,CASSIGTVYEQYF
.,TRBJ2-3,TRBV6-1,.,TGTGCCAGCAGTGAAGTTGGACAACGAGCAGATACGCAGTATTTT,CASSEVGQRADTQYF
.,TRBJ2-7,TRBV12-3/TRBV12-4,.,TGTGCCAGCAGCCGTCGGTACGAGCAGTACTTC,CASSRRYEQYF
.,TRBJ2-2,TRBV25-1,.,TGTGCCAGCAGGACCGACAGTACGAACACCGGGGAGCTGTTTTTT,CASRTDSTNTGELFF
once,TRBJ2-1,TRBV10-1,.,TGCGCCAGCAGTGGGGGCTCGACGACCTACAATGAGCAGTTCTTC,CASSGGSTTYNEQFF
.,TRBJ1-1,TRBV10-1,.,TGCGCCAGCAGGTCCTCGGGGAACACTGAAGCTTTCTTT,CASRSSGNTEAFF
.,TRBJ2-7,TRBV28,.,TGTGCCAGCAGTGACTCAGGGGGGCACTACGAGCAGTACTTC,CASSDSGGHYEQYF